What follows describes a single T cell receptor (beta chain). Repertoires were generated with immunoSEQ multiplex PCR, while TCRdb's copy carries only in-frame clones and drops some. The sample yields over 10,000 clones, roughly two thirds seen once. This sample was taken from a study of neoadjuvant anti-PD-1 for oral cavity cancer. Study at large: Most patients had three to four biweekly doses of 3 mg/kg nivolumab before resection.

This sample's time point: after neoadjuvant nivolumab, at surgical resection. Trimming shortened V by 0 bases and J by 8 bases, and 7 bases separated the two germline ends. CDR1 and CDR2 (germline): SEHNR, FQNEAQ (reference sequence). The CDR3 is made up of 12 amino acids. The material sequenced was PBMCs, taken after nivolumab (anti-PD-1) treatment. The rearrangement joins TRBV7-9 to TRBJ1-1; D is uncertain. The clonotype was recovered from a person between 35 and 79 years old with oral cavity squamous cell carcinoma. CDR3 residues: CASSLALGEAFF. As DNA, the CDR3 is TGTGCCAGCAGCTTAGCGCTCGGCGAAGCTTTCTTT.